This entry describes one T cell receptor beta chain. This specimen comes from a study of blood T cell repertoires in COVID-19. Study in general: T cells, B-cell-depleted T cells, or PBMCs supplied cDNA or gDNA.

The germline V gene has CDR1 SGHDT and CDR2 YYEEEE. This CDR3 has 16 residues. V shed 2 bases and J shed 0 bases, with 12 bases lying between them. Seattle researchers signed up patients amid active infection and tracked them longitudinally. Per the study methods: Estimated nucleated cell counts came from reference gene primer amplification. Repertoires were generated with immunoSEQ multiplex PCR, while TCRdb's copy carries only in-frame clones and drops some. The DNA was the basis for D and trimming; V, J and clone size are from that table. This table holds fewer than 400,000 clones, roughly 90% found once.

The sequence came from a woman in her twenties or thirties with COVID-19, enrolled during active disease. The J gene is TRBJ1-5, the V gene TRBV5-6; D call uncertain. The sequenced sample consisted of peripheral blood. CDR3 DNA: TGTGCCAGCAGCTTCGAGAGCCCGGGTAGCAATCAGCCCCAGCATTTT. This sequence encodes CASSFESPGSNQPQHF.